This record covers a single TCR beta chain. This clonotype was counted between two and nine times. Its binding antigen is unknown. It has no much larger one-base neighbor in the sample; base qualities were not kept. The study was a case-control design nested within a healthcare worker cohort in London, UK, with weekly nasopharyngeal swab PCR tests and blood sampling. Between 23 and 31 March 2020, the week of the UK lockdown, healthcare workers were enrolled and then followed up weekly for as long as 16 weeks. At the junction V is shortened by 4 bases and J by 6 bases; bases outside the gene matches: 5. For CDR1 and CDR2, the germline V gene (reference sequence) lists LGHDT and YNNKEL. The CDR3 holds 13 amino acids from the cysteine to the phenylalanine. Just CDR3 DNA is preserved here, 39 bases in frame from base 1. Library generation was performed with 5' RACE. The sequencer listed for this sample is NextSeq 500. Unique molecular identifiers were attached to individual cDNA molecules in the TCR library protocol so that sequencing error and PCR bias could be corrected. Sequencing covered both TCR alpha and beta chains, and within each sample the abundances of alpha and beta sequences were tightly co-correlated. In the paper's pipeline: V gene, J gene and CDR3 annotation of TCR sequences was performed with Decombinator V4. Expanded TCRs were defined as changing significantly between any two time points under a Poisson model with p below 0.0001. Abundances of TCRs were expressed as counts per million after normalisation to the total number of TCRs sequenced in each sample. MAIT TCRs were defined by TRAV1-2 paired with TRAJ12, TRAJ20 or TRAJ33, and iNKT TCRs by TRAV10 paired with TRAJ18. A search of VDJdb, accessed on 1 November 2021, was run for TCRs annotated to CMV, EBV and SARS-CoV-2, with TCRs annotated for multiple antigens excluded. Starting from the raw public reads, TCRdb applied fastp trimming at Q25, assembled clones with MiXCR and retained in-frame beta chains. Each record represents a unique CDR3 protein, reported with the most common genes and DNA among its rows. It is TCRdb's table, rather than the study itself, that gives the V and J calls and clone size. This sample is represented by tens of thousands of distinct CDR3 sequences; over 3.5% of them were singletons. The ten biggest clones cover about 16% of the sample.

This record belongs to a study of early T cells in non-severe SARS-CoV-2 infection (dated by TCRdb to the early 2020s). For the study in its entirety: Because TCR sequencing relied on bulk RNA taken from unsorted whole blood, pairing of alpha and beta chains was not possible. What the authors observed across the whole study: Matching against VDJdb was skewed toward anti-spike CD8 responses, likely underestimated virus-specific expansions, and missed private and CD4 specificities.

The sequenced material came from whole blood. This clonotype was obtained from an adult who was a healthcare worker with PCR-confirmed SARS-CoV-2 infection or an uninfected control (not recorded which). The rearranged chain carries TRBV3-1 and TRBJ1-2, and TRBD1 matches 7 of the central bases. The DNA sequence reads TGTGCCAGCAGCCCCGACAGGGTTAATGGCTACACCTTC. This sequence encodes CASSPDRVNGYTF.